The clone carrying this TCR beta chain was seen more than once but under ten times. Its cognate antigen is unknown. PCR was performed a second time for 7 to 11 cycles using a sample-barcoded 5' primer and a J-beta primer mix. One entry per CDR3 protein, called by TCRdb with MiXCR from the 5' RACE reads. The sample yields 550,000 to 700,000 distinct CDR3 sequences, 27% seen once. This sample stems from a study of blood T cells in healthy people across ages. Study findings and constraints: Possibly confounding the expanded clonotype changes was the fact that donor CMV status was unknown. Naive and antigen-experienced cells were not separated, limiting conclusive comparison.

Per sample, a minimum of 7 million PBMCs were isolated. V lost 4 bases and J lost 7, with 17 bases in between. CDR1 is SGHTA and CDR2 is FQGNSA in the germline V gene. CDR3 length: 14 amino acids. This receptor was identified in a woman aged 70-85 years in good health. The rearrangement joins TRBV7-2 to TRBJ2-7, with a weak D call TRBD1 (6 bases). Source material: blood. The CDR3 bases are TGTGCCAGCAGCTCGAGTGGCAGGGGTGGAGAGCAGTACTTC. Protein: CASSSSGRGGEQYF.